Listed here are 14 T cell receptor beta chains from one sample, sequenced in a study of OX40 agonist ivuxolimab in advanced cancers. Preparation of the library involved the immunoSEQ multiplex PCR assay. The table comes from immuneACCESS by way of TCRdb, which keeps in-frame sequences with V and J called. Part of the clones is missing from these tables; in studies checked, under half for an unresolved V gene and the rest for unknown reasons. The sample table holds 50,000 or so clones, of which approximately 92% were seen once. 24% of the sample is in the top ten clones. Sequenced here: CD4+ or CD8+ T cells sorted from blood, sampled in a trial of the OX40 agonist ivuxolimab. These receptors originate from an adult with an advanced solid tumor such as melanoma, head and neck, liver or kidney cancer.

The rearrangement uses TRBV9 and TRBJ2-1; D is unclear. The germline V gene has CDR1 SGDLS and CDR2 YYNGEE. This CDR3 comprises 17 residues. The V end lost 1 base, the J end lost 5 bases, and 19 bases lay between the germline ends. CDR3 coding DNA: TGTGCCAGCAGCGTAAGTTCGACAACGGGCGTCCACAATGAGCAGTTCTTC. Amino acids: CASSVSSTTGVHNEQFF.

The CDR3 coding sequence is TGTGCCAGCAGCCTCTCAGGGGGGGTAGGCGAGCAGTACTTC. Its translation is CASSLSGGVGEQYF. V and J are TRBV9 and TRBJ2-7, with D perhaps assigned TRBD1 or TRBD2 (7 bases each). Trimming stripped 4 bases from V and 6 bases from J, with 17 bases between. Germline loops: CDR1 SGDLS, CDR2 YYNGEE. The CDR3 has 14 residues. The variable domain in full, completed from reference TRBV9 and TRBJ2-7, reads DSGVTQTPKHLITATGQRVTLRCSPRSGDLSVYWYQQSLDQGLQFLIQYYNGEERAKGNILERFSAQQFPDLHSELNLSSLELGDSALYFCASSLSGGVGEQYFGPGTRLTVT.

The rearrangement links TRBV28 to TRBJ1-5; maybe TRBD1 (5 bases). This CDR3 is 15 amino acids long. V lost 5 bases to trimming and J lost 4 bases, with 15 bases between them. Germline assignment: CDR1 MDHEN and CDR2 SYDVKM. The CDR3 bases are TGTGCCAGCAGTACCCGGGACCGGAAAAATCAGCCCCAGCATTTT. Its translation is CASSTRDRKNQPQHF.

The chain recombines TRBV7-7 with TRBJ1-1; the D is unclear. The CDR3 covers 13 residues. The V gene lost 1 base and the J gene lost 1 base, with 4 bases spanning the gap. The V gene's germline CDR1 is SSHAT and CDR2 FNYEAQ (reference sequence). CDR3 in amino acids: CASSLGRNTEAFF. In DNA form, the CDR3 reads TGTGCCAGCAGCTTAGGCCGGAACACTGAAGCTTTCTTT.

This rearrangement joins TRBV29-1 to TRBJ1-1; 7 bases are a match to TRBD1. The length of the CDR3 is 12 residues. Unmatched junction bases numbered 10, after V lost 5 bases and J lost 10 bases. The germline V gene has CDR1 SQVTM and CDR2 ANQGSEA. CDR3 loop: CSVPGAGGRAFF. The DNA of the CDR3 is TGCAGCGTTCCAGGGGCAGGGGGAAGAGCTTTCTTT.

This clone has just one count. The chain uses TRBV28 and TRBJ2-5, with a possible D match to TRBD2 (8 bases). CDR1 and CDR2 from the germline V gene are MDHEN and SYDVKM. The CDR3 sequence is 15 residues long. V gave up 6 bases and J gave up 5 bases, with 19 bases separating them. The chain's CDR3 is CASSPREGAGETQYF. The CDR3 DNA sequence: TGTGCCAGCAGCCCCCGGGAGGGGGCCGGCGAGACCCAGTACTTC.

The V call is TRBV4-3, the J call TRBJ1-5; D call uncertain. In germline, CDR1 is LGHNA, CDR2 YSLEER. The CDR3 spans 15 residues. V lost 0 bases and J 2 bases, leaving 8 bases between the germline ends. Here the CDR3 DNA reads TGCGCCAGCAGCCAAGATTGGCAGGGCAATCAGCCCCAGCATTTT. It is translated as CASSQDWQGNQPQHF.

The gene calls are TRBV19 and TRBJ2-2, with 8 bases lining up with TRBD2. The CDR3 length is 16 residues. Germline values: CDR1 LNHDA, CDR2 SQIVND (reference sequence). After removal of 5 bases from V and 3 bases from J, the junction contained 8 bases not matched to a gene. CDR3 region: CASSSPGLEDTGELFF. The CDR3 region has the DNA TGTGCCAGTAGTTCTCCGGGACTAGAAGACACCGGGGAGCTGTTTTTT. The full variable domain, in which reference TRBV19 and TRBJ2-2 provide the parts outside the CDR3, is DGGITQSPKYLFRKEGQNVTLSCEQNLNHDAMYWYRQDPGQGLRLIYYSQIVNDFQKGDIAEGYSVSREKKESFPLTVTSAQKNPTAFYLCASSSPGLEDTGELFFGEGSRLTVL.

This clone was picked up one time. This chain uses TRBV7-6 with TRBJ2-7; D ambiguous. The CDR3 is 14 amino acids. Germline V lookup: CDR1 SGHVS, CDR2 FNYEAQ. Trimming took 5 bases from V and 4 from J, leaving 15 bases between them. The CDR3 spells CASSATPYTYEQYF. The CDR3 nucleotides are TGTGCCAGCAGCGCAACCCCATACACTTACGAGCAGTACTTC. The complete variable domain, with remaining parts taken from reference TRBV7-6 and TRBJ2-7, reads GAGVSQSPRYKVTKRGQDVALRCDPISGHVSLYWYRQALGQGPEFLTYFNYEAQQDKSGLPNDRFSAERPEGSISTLTIQRTEQRDSAMYRCASSATPYTYEQYFGPGTRLTVT.

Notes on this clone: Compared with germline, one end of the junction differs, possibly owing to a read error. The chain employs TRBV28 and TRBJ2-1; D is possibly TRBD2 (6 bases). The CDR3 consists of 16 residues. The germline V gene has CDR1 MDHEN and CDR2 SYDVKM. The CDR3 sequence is CASTLGWREGNNEQFF. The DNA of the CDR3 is TGTGCCAGCACTTTAGGCTGGCGGGAAGGTAACAATGAGCAGTTCTTC.

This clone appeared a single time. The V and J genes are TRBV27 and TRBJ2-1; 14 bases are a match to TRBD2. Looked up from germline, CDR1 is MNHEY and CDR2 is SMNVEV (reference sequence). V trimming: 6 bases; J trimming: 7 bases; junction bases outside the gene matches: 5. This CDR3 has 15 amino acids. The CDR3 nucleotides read TGTGCCAGCAGCGCCGGGACTAGCGGGAGTAATGAGCAGTTCTTC. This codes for CASSAGTSGSNEQFF.

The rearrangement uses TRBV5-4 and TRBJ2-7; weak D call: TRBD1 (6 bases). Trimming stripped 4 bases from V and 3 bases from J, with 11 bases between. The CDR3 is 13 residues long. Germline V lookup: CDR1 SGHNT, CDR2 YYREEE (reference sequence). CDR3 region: CASSPDRSYEQYF. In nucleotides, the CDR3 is TGTGCCAGCAGCCCGGACAGAAGCTACGAGCAGTACTTC.

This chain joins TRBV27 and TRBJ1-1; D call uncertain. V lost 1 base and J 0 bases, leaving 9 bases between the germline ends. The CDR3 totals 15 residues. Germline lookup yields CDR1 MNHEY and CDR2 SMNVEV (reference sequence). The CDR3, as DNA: TGTGCCAGCAGTTTATTCGGGGAGTTGAACACTGAAGCTTTCTTT. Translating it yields CASSLFGELNTEAFF.

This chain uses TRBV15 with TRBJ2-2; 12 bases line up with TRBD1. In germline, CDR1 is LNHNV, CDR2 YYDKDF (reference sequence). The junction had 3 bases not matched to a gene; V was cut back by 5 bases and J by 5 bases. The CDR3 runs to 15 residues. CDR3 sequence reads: CATSGDRGRTGELFF. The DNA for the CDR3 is TGTGCCACCAGCGGGGACAGGGGGCGGACCGGGGAGCTGTTTTTT.